The rows below give T cell receptor beta chains drawn from one sample of a study of T cells in localized non-small cell lung cancer. Method: immunoSEQ multiplex PCR; TCRdb's copy keeps in-frame clones and lacks some. The sample lists some 15,000 clones; approximately 85% were seen once. The specimen comprised peripheral blood, sampled before any cancer treatment. All receptors derive from a woman aged 35 to 75 with stage I lung adenocarcinoma. Each CDR3 is given with its conserved first and last residue. The order of the fields is J gene, V gene, CDR3 protein.

>TRBJ1-1|TRBV6-1
CASSEGQFTEAFF
>TRBJ1-4|TRBV4-1
CASSQDEGAKGEKLFF
>TRBJ1-4|TRBV5-1
CASSLGEKLFF
>TRBJ2-7|TRBV2
CASSGGSYEQYF
>TRBJ2-1|TRBV7-2
CASSPFAGGVNEQFF
>TRBJ1-3|TRBV30
CAWMRDTFSGNTIYF
>TRBJ2-5|TRBV2
CASSGLQETQYF
>TRBJ2-5|TRBV2
CASREGGQPVETQYF
>TRBJ1-2|TRBV6-6
CASNPTRLGGYTF
>TRBJ1-2|TRBV2
CASTEVKGRDYGYTF
>TRBJ2-3|TRBV7-2
CASSVLAGGTDTQYF
>TRBJ2-1|TRBV6-5
CASSYERSSYNEQFF
>TRBJ2-2|TRBV5-1
CASSFGTTGTGELFF